What follows is one T cell receptor beta chain and its context. What it binds is not known. The PCR employed 60 Vbeta primers together with 13 Jbeta primers. The data were produced by immunoSEQ multiplex PCR, yet TCRdb's version contains in-frame clones alone and is incomplete. The table shows about 150,000 clones, with roughly 70% occurring only once. Germline CDR1 SEHNR, CDR2 FQNEAQ (reference sequence). The CDR3 contains 15 residues. Between the trimmed V and J ends, which lost 0 bases and 3 bases, there was a span of 8 bases. These data belong to a study of cytomegalovirus exposure and HLA in healthy donors. Study-wide results and limits: What a later analysis showed was that several of the most significant clusters appeared linked to common viral pathogens. Later on, analysis showed that most CMV-associated TCR beta chains appeared to be HLA-restricted.

This receptor was obtained from a male donor in good health and CMV-seronegative. This rearrangement joins TRBV7-9 to TRBJ2-2; perhaps TRBD1 as D (5 bases). The sequenced sample consisted of PBMCs. The CDR3: CASSLAGQYTGELFF. CDR3 DNA sequence: TGTGCCAGCAGCTTAGCCGGACAATACACCGGGGAGCTGTTTTTT.